Each of the 21 T cell receptor beta chains below was sequenced from the same sample in a study of blood T cell repertoires in COVID-19. TCRdb keeps only in-frame clones here, not all; method: immunoSEQ multiplex PCR. Of 300,000 or so clones in the sample, over 80% were seen once. Sequencing input: peripheral blood. Receptors were obtained from a woman aged 40 to 55 who had recovered from COVID-19.

CDR3 in amino acids: CASSQDFGGLEAFF. The CDR3 DNA reads TGTGCCAGCAGCCAAGATTTCGGGGGGCTAGAAGCTTTCTTT. The chain is built from TRBV3-1 (or the pseudogene TRBV3-2) and TRBJ1-1, with a weak D call TRBD1 (6 bases). The CDR3 sequence is 14 residues long. Germline-derived CDR1 and CDR2 are LGHDT and YNNKEL (reference sequence). The V and J ends lost 0 bases and 8 bases respectively, with 13 bases between them.

The chain is built from TRBV7-6 and TRBJ1-2; D is uncertain. V was trimmed by 1 base and J by 8 bases, leaving 14 bases between them. The CDR3 has 14 residues. CDR1 is SGHVS, CDR2 FNYEAQ, per germline. The CDR3 spells CASSLEGEATGYTF. Here the CDR3 DNA reads TGTGCCAGCAGCTTAGAAGGAGAAGCGACGGGCTACACCTTC.

The sample holds one count of this clone. The V and J genes are TRBV10-1 and TRBJ2-1; 7 bases map to TRBD1. V trimming: 6 bases; J trimming: 3 bases; junction bases outside the gene matches: 14. The CDR3 is made up of 17 amino acids. Germline assignment: CDR1 WNHNN and CDR2 SYGVQD (reference sequence). CDR3 amino acids: CASSVRLPGQFYNEQFF. CDR3 nucleotides: TGCGCCAGCAGCGTTCGGCTACCGGGACAGTTCTACAATGAGCAGTTCTTC.

The rearrangement joins TRBV4-3 to TRBJ2-3; TRBD1 aligns across 7 bases. Germline values: CDR1 LGHNA, CDR2 YSLEER. CDR3 length equals 18 residues. Trimming took 2 bases from V and 2 from J; bases not matched to a gene: 13. CDR3 in DNA: TGCGCCAGCAGCCAACTCCTTACGACAGGGTTTCACACAGATACGCAGTATTTT. This gives the protein CASSQLLTTGFHTDTQYF.

This clone has only a few counts. The genes are TRBV5-1 and TRBJ2-2, with 10 bases aligning to TRBD2. CDR1 SGHRS and CDR2 YFSETQ come from the germline V gene. CDR3 length: 18 residues. V was clipped by 1 base and J by 0 bases; unmatched bases: 6. The CDR3 here is CASSLWLAGGSNTGELFF. CDR3 sequence (DNA): TGCGCCAGCAGCTTGTGGTTAGCGGGGGGATCGAACACCGGGGAGCTGTTTTTT.

The V call is TRBV10-3, the J call TRBJ1-4; D is perhaps TRBD1 (5 bases). The ends were cut back, 0 bases at V and 9 bases at J, with 14 bases in the middle. Germline V gives CDR1 ENHRY, CDR2 SYGVKD. The CDR3 consists of 15 residues. DNA of the CDR3: TGTGCCATCAGTGAGTCTTTAGGGCAGGGCCAAAAACTGTTTTTT. It codes for CAISESLGQGQKLFF.

The chain joins TRBV6-5 to TRBJ2-2; D may be TRBD2 (6 bases). The V gene lost 9 bases and the J gene lost 2 bases, with 13 bases spanning the gap. This CDR3 is 14 amino acids long. The germline V gene encodes CDR1 MNHEY and CDR2 SVGAGI. CDR3 loop: CASKGLINTGELFF. Here the CDR3 DNA reads TGTGCCAGTAAAGGACTAATTAACACCGGGGAGCTGTTTTTT.

This chain joins TRBV30 and TRBJ1-5; 8 positions agree with TRBD1. There are 16 residues in the CDR3. The V gene's germline CDR1 is GTSNPN and CDR2 SVGIG (reference sequence). Trimming removed 0 bases from V and 1 base from J; junction bases left unmatched: 5. The CDR3 sequence is CAWSVQGGLSNQPQHF. The CDR3 DNA sequence: TGTGCCTGGAGTGTACAGGGGGGGCTGAGCAATCAGCCCCAGCATTTT. Full variable domain (rest looked up from reference TRBV30 and TRBJ1-5): SQTIHQWPATLVQPVGSPLSLECTVEGTSNPNLYWYRQAAGRGLQLLFYSVGIGQISSEVPQNLSASRPQDRQFILSSKKLLLSDSGFYLCAWSVQGGLSNQPQHFGDGTRLSIL.

The J gene is TRBJ1-4, the V gene TRBV6-5, with 10 bases identical to TRBD1. The trim removed 11 bases at V and 7 bases at J, leaving 13 bases unmatched. This CDR3 comprises 15 residues. Germline-derived CDR1 and CDR2 are MNHEY and SVGAGI. The CDR3 DNA follows: TGTGCCTCTTGTCCCGGGACAGGGGCGGGTGAAAAACTGTTTTTT. Translation: CASCPGTGAGEKLFF.

The rearrangement uses TRBV7-9 and TRBJ2-5, with 7 nucleotides matching TRBD1. The CDR3 contains 17 residues. V was clipped by 3 bases and J by 0 bases; unmatched bases: 10. Germline assignment: CDR1 SEHNR and CDR2 FQNEAQ (reference sequence). The CDR3 spells CASSFYPRQGNQETQYF. The CDR3 coding sequence is TGTGCCAGCAGCTTTTATCCGCGACAGGGAAACCAAGAGACCCAGTACTTC. Full variable domain (missing parts from reference TRBV7-9 and TRBJ2-5): DTGVSQNPRHKITKRGQNVTFRCDPISEHNRLYWYRQTLGQGPEFLTYFQNEAQLEKSRLLSDRFSAERPKGSFSTLEIQRTEQGDSAMYLCASSFYPRQGNQETQYFGPGTRLLVL.

This chain uses TRBV2 with TRBJ2-1; weak D call: TRBD1 (5 bases). CDR3 size: 15 residues. Trimming removed 5 bases at V and 0 bases at J, with 11 bases between. CDR1 SNHLY and CDR2 FYNNEI come from the germline V gene. CDR3 DNA: TGTGCCAGCAGTTTTTACAGGAGCTCCTACAATGAGCAGTTCTTC. Translating it yields CASSFYRSSYNEQFF.

The chain joins TRBV19 to TRBJ1-2; the D gene is possibly TRBD1 (6 bases). CDR3 length: 16 residues. CDR1 LNHDA and CDR2 SQIVND come from the germline V gene (reference sequence). V lost 10 bases and J 0 bases, leaving 21 bases between the germline ends. The CDR3 loop reads CATSGGAWQTNYGYTF. DNA of the CDR3: TGTGCCACCTCCGGGGGGGCTTGGCAAACTAACTATGGCTACACCTTC.

This clone came up once. The rearrangement joins TRBV7-2 to TRBJ1-3, with no clear D. V was shortened by 5 bases and J by 0 bases, with 20 bases between the two germline ends. The CDR3 runs to 18 residues. Germline assignment: CDR1 SGHTA and CDR2 FQGNSA. Here the CDR3 reads CASSLLPYSPNSGNTIYF. The CDR3 DNA is TGTGCCAGCAGCCTCCTACCTTACTCACCAAACTCTGGAAACACCATATATTTT. Complete variable domain (other parts from reference TRBV7-2 and TRBJ1-3): GAGVSQSPSNKVTEKGKDVELRCDPISGHTALYWYRQSLGQGLEFLIYFQGNSAPDKSGLPSDRFSAERTGGSVSTLTIQRTQQEDSAVYLCASSLLPYSPNSGNTIYFGEGSWLTVV.

V usage is TRBV7-6 and J usage is TRBJ1-3; 8 nucleotides align to TRBD1. J was trimmed by 4 bases and V by 0 bases; bases with no gene match: 5. This CDR3 is built from 16 residues. Looked up from germline, CDR1 is SGHVS and CDR2 is FNYEAQ. In nucleotides, the CDR3 is TGTGCCAGCAGCTTAGCGTGGAGGGACAGGGGAAACACCATATATTTT. Its translation is CASSLAWRDRGNTIYF.

This clone was seen a handful of times. The J gene is TRBJ1-2, the V gene TRBV7-8; D is perhaps TRBD1 (5 bases). The CDR3 has 14 residues. The germline V and J ends were trimmed by 7 bases and 4 bases, with 16 bases remaining between them. Germline V lookup: CDR1 SGHVS, CDR2 FQNEAQ. The CDR3 region has the DNA TGTGCCAGCACCTCAGGGATTTCCCGCTATGGCTACACCTTC. The encoded protein is CASTSGISRYGYTF.

This chain uses TRBV4-1 with TRBJ2-5, with D uncertain. Trimming left V 4 bases short and J 5 bases short, with 11 bases between. The CDR3 has 13 residues. Per germline, CDR1 MGHRA and CDR2 YSYEKL. CDR3: CASSPLIIETQYF. The CDR3 DNA is TGCGCCAGCAGCCCACTCATTATCGAGACCCAGTACTTC.

The genes are TRBV5-6 and TRBJ1-2, with 10 bases identical to TRBD1. This CDR3 spans 12 amino acids. CDR1 SGHDT and CDR2 YYEEEE come from the germline V gene. The ends lost 4 bases at V and 8 bases at J; junction bases unmatched: 2. The CDR3 DNA reads as TGTGCCAGCAGCCTGGGACAGGGGGGCTACACCTTC. This sequence encodes CASSLGQGGYTF.

J is TRBJ2-6 and V is TRBV4-3, with TRBD1 as a possible D gene (6 bases). Trimming stripped 4 bases from V and 1 base from J, with 17 bases between. Germline V gives CDR1 LGHNA, CDR2 YSLEER. The length of the CDR3 is 18 residues. The CDR3 nucleotides read TGCGCCAGCAGCCTCCTCCCTGCAGGGGCATCTGGGGCCAACGTCCTGACTTTC. It translates to CASSLLPAGASGANVLTF.

The chain couples TRBV6-5 to TRBJ2-7; TRBD1 might be the D (5 bases). The V end lost 8 bases, the J end lost 2 bases, and 7 bases lay between the germline ends. Germline-derived CDR1 and CDR2 are MNHEY and SVGAGI. CDR3 length: 11 residues. CDR3 sequence: CASPGPYEQYF. Written as DNA, the CDR3 is TGTGCCAGCCCAGGGCCCTACGAGCAGTACTTC.

This rearrangement joins TRBV7-9 to TRBJ1-2, with D possibly matching TRBD1 (6 bases). V was pared by 1 base and J by 5 bases, with 11 bases between. This CDR3 contains 14 residues. Germline V lookup: CDR1 SEHNR, CDR2 FQNEAQ (reference sequence). CDR3 sequence: CASSLEDSPYGYTF. CDR3 bases: TGTGCCAGCAGCTTAGAGGACAGCCCTTATGGCTACACCTTC.

The chain carries TRBV7-3 and TRBJ2-1, with D hard to call. Deletions cut 5 bases from V and 5 bases from J, with 13 bases between. Per the germline V gene, CDR1 is SGHTA and CDR2 is FQGTGA. The CDR3 has 14 amino acids. The CDR3 loop reads CASSPRRSNNEQFF. The CDR3 DNA follows: TGTGCCAGCAGCCCACGCCGGTCCAACAATGAGCAGTTCTTC.